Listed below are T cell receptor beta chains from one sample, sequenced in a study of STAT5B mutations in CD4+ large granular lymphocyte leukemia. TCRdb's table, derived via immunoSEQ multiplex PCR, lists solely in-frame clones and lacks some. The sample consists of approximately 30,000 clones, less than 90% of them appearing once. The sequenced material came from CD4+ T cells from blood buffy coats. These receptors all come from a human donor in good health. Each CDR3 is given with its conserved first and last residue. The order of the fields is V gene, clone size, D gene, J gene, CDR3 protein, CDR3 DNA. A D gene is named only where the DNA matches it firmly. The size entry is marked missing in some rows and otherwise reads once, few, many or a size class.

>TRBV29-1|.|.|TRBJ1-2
CSVEKTVNYGYTF
TGCAGCGTTGAAAAAACAGTTAACTATGGCTACACCTTC
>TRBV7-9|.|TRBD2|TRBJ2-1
CASSGTPGLAESSYNEQFF
TGTGCCAGCAGCGGGACGCCGGGACTAGCGGAGAGCTCCTACAATGAGCAGTTCTTC
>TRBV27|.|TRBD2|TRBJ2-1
CASSPWTSGNNEQFF
TGTGCCAGCAGTCCCTGGACTAGCGGGAACAATGAGCAGTTCTTC
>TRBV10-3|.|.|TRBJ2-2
CAISGQANTGELFF
TGTGCCATCAGTGGGCAGGCGAACACCGGGGAGCTGTTTTTT
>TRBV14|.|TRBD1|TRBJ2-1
CASSQHRDRDYNEQFF
TGTGCCAGCAGCCAACACCGGGACAGGGACTACAATGAGCAGTTCTTC
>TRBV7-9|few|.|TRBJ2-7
CASSGSTYEQYF
TGTGCCAGCAGCGGGTCCACCTACGAGCAGTACTTC
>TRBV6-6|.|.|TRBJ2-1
CASRPGTGSYNEQFF
TGTGCCAGCAGACCCGGGACTGGGTCCTACAATGAGCAGTTCTTC
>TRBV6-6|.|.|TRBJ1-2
CASSYSSTGYYGYTF
TGTGCCAGCAGTTACTCTAGTACGGGGTACTATGGCTACACCTTC
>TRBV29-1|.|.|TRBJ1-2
CSVYRTQNYGYTF
TGCAGCGTTTACAGAACGCAAAACTATGGCTACACCTTC
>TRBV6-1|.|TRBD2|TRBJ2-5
CASSGRGAGREETQYF
TGTGCCAGCAGTGGGAGAGGAGCGGGGAGGGAGGAGACCCAGTACTTC
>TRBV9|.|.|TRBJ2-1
CASSVEVLYNEQFF
TGTGCCAGCAGCGTAGAGGTCCTCTACAATGAGCAGTTCTTC
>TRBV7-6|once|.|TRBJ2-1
CASSSVAGRGLHSSYNEQFF
TGTGCCAGCAGCTCCGTAGCGGGCAGGGGCTTACACAGCTCCTACAATGAGCAGTTCTTC
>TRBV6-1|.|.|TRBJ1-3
CATKQDLSGNTIYF
TGTGCCACCAAACAGGACCTCTCTGGAAACACCATATATTTT
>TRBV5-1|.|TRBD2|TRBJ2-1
CASSSPGTSGRFQFF
TGCGCCAGCAGCTCCCCCGGGACTAGCGGGAGGTTCCAGTTCTTC
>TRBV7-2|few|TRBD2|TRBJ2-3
CASSLRAGLAGGPTDTQYF
TGTGCCAGCAGCTTAAGGGCGGGACTAGCGGGAGGGCCGACAGATACGCAGTATTTT
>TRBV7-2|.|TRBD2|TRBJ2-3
CASSLVAGAPDTQYF
TGTGCCAGCAGCCTAGTAGCGGGAGCCCCAGATACGCAGTATTTT